This TCR beta chain was found in a study of blood T cell repertoires in COVID-19. Looking at the study overall: COVID-19 samples collected from the United States, Italy and Spain covered acute and convalescent phases. PBMCs, B-cell-depleted T cells, or T cells provided the cDNA or gDNA that made up the material.

Authors' analysis steps: By means of reference gene primer amplification, nucleated cell counts were estimated. Libraries were prepared by immunoSEQ multiplex PCR; TCRdb keeps only in-frame clonotypes and omits some of them. The D gene and trimming were derived from the DNA, and the V and J assignments and clone size from that table. The table records 90,000 to 95,000 clones, around 89% of them present only once. The V gene's germline CDR1 is SGHNT and CDR2 YYREEE (reference sequence). V shed 5 bases and J 5 bases; nucleotides not matched to a gene: 12. The CDR3 totals 17 residues. Sample: peripheral blood. V and J are TRBV5-4 and TRBJ2-2; 10 bases map to TRBD2. The clonotype comes from an elderly woman with active COVID-19. The CDR3 DNA follows: TGTGCCAGCAGTCGGACTAGCGGAGCCCGAGGGACCGGGGAGCTGTTTTTT. The encoded protein is CASSRTSGARGTGELFF. Variable domain in full (rest from reference TRBV5-4 and TRBJ2-2): ETGVTQSPTHLIKTRGQQVTLRCSSQSGHNTVSWYQQALGQGPQFIFQYYREEENGRGNFPPRFSGLQFPNYSSELNVNALELDDSALYLCASSRTSGARGTGELFFGEGSRLTVL.